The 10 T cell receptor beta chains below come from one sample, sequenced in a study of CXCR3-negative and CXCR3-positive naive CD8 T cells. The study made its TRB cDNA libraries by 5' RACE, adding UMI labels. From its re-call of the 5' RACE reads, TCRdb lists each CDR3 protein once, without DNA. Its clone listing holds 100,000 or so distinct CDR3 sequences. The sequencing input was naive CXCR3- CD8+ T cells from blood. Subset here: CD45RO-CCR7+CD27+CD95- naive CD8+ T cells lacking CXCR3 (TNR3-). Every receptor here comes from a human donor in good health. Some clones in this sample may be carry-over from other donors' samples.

The CDR3 here is CASRHRGDEQFF. This chain uses TRBV6-2 or TRBV6-3 with TRBJ2-1; TCRdb's assignment of TRBD1 cannot be checked, as there is no DNA. CDR1 and CDR2 (germline): MNHEY, SVGEGT. The CDR3 is made up of 12 amino acids.

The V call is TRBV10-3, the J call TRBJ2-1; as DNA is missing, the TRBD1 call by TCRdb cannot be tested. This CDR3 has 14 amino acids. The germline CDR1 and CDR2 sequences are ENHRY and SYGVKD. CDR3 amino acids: CAISDGQGSNEQFF.

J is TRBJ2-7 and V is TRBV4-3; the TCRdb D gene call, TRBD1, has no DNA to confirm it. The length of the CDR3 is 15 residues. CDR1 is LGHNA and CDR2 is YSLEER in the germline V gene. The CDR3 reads CASSQARGGREEQYF.

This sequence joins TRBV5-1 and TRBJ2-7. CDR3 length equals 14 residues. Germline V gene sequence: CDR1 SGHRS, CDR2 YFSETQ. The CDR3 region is CASSLEAGPYEQYF.

CDR3 loop: CSVEERGQGETQYF. The V and J genes are TRBV29-1 and TRBJ2-5; TCRdb's D call of TRBD1 is untestable without DNA. Germline lookup yields CDR1 SQVTM and CDR2 ANQGSEA. This CDR3 is built from 14 residues.

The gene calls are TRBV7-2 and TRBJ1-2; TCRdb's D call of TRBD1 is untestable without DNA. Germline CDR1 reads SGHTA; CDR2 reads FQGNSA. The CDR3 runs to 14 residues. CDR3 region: CASSSHRVLDGYTF. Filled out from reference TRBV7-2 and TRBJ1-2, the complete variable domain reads GAGVSQSPSNKVTEKGKDVELRCDPISGHTALYWYRQSLGQGLEFLIYFQGNSAPDKSGLPSDRFSAERTGGSVSTLTIQRTQQEDSAVYLCASSSHRVLDGYTFGSGTRLTVV.

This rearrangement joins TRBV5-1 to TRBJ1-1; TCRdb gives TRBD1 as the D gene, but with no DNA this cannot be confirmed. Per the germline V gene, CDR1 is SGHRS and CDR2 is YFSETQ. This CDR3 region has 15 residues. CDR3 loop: CASSPRGAGDTEAFF.

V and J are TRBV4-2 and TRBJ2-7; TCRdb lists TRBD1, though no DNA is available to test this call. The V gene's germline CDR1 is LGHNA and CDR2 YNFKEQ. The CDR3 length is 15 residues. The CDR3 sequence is CASSPVLGQGDEQYF.

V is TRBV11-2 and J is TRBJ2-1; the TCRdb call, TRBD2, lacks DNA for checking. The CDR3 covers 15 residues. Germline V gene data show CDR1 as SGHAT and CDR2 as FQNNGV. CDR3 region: CASSHLAGPLNEQFF.

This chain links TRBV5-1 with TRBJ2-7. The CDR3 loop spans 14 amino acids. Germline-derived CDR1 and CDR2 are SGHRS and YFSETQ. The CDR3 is CASSLPESSYEQYF.